These T cell receptor beta chains were read from a single sample in a study of blood T cell repertoires in COVID-19. The protocol was immunoSEQ multiplex PCR, while the TCRdb copy is restricted to in-frame clones and leaves out a portion. The sample holds some 88,000 clones, about 85% seen once. Sequencing was done on a sample of peripheral blood. These TCRs come from a human donor in a cohort sampled during active COVID-19. CDR3s include the opening cysteine and the closing phenylalanine or tryptophan. Each record gives: CDR3 protein, D gene, V gene. D genes are given only for firm matches.

CDR3aa: CASSYRSQETQYF
d_gene: .
v_gene: TRBV6-6

CDR3aa: CASSRTSGATDTQYF
d_gene: TRBD2
v_gene: TRBV7-2

CDR3aa: CASRVDRGNSPLHF
d_gene: TRBD1
v_gene: TRBV2

CDR3aa: CASSLWGPLNTGELFF
d_gene: .
v_gene: TRBV7-3

CDR3aa: CASRPTGLSNQPQHF
d_gene: .
v_gene: TRBV28

CDR3aa: CASRPGSAGAGETQYF
d_gene: .
v_gene: TRBV25-1

CDR3aa: CASSPGQTTYEQYF
d_gene: .
v_gene: TRBV11-3

CDR3aa: CASSQGVARGLEQYF
d_gene: .
v_gene: TRBV4-3

CDR3aa: CAISESEGGAVFF
d_gene: .
v_gene: TRBV10-3

CDR3aa: CATSRDRDEQFF
d_gene: .
v_gene: TRBV15

CDR3aa: CASSGGPGQTYNEQFF
d_gene: TRBD1
v_gene: TRBV7-9

CDR3aa: CASSVRQFTDTQYF
d_gene: .
v_gene: TRBV9

CDR3aa: CASSGREGRVNQPQHF
d_gene: .
v_gene: TRBV18

CDR3aa: CASSNKPTLGQYSNQPQHF
d_gene: .
v_gene: TRBV21-1

CDR3aa: CSVTSGITDTQYF
d_gene: TRBD2
v_gene: TRBV29-1

CDR3aa: CASGTTTKGDEQYF
d_gene: .
v_gene: TRBV7-9

CDR3aa: CASITAGGGDTQYF
d_gene: TRBD2
v_gene: TRBV6-1

CDR3aa: CASSQVRASDEQFF
d_gene: .
v_gene: TRBV3-1/TRBV3-2

CDR3aa: CASSPAVENTIYF
d_gene: .
v_gene: TRBV5-5

CDR3aa: CASTRDLQATVRYTF
d_gene: .
v_gene: TRBV28

CDR3aa: CASSRQGRIMNTEAFF
d_gene: TRBD1
v_gene: TRBV2

CDR3aa: CSASNTNQPQHF
d_gene: .
v_gene: TRBV20-1

CDR3aa: CASRSGTGYLDLHF
d_gene: TRBD1
v_gene: TRBV28

CDR3aa: CASSHETREGGYTF
d_gene: .
v_gene: TRBV3-1/TRBV3-2

CDR3aa: CASSTRLSTDTQYF
d_gene: .
v_gene: TRBV19

CDR3aa: CASSYQPGQGYGYTF
d_gene: TRBD1
v_gene: TRBV6-2/TRBV6-3

CDR3aa: CATSRDRAGGGEQYF
d_gene: TRBD2
v_gene: TRBV15

CDR3aa: CASSLLGGSLHNEQFF
d_gene: TRBD1
v_gene: TRBV5-1

CDR3aa: CASSPVGGSANEKLFF
d_gene: .
v_gene: TRBV3-1/TRBV3-2

CDR3aa: CASSRWASGTSTDTQYF
d_gene: TRBD2
v_gene: TRBV7-8

CDR3aa: CASSIGGYEQYF
d_gene: .
v_gene: TRBV19

CDR3aa: CASSFVGGANTDTQYF
d_gene: .
v_gene: TRBV28

CDR3aa: CASSVGTGGGANVLTF
d_gene: TRBD1
v_gene: TRBV9

CDR3aa: CASSQAIGLGQETQYF
d_gene: .
v_gene: TRBV14

CDR3aa: CASSYSGDRVDRHYGYTF
d_gene: TRBD1
v_gene: TRBV6-2/TRBV6-3

CDR3aa: CASSLFGGRGNIQYF
d_gene: TRBD2
v_gene: TRBV7-9

CDR3aa: CAITIGSETEAFF
d_gene: .
v_gene: TRBV10-3

CDR3aa: CATSDRNFEQFF
d_gene: .
v_gene: TRBV24-1

CDR3aa: CASSLEGSAGGPQTQYF
d_gene: TRBD2
v_gene: TRBV5-1

CDR3aa: CASSNLAGVLDTQYF
d_gene: TRBD2
v_gene: TRBV10-2

CDR3aa: CATRPEQGAGELFF
d_gene: TRBD1
v_gene: TRBV6-5

CDR3aa: CASSASGSLNEQFF
d_gene: TRBD2
v_gene: TRBV7-8

CDR3aa: CASSSGQGANSPLHF
d_gene: TRBD1
v_gene: TRBV28

CDR3aa: CASSGGFPPQPTF
d_gene: .
v_gene: TRBV5-1

CDR3aa: CASSQVVADTQYF
d_gene: .
v_gene: TRBV4-3